This T cell receptor beta chain was sequenced during a study of post-analysis software for immune sequencing data. The study, taken as a whole, reports: The study found TRBV5-6, TRBV5-1 and TRBV20-1 among roughly 5 TRBV segments more frequent in patients than controls. When compared against controls, multiple sclerosis patients showed significantly lower normalized Chao1 diversity. Samples from a shared batch, those prepared together, strongly co-clustered by F measure.

The CDR3 is made up of 14 amino acids. The ends were cut back, 7 bases at V and 4 bases at J, with 16 bases in the middle. Germline CDR1 MNHNS, CDR2 SASEGT. Points on this clonotype: Antigen: not known.

Carried by the TCR beta cDNA libraries were unique molecular identifiers. TCRdb re-analysed the PCR reads in MiXCR, keeping a single row per CDR3 protein. The data show hundreds of thousands of distinct CDR3 sequences, roughly 45% seen once. Specimen: blood. This TCR was recovered from a girl aged 5 to 17 with multiple sclerosis. The chain joins TRBV6-1 to TRBJ1-1; D is ambiguous. DNA of the CDR3: TGTGCCAGCAATCAGGCGGTCATGAGCACTGAAGCTTTCTTT. This encodes CASNQAVMSTEAFF.